Each of the 31 T cell receptor beta chains below was sequenced from the same sample in a study of cytomegalovirus exposure and HLA in healthy donors. Primers included in the PCR were 60 Vbeta and 13 Jbeta primers. Sequencing used immunoSEQ multiplex PCR; TCRdb keeps in-frame clones, though not all of them. The repertoire holds approximately 170,000 clones, with 68% as singletons. Sequencing input: PBMCs. The receptors derive from a man aged 45-65 years in good health and CMV-seronegative.

This rearrangement joins TRBV10-1 to TRBJ2-3, with 10 bases that match TRBD1. The CDR3 spans 13 residues. Looked up from germline, CDR1 is WNHNN and CDR2 is SYGVQD (reference sequence). V gave up 8 bases and J gave up 3 bases; unmatched junction bases: 2. CDR3 in DNA: TGCGCCAGCGGGACAGGGGAAACAGATACGCAGTATTTT. Translating it yields CASGTGETDTQYF.

V and J are TRBV9 and TRBJ2-2; D is perhaps TRBD2 (6 bases). V lost 7 bases, J lost 5 bases, and 18 bases lay in between. Germline V gene sequence: CDR1 SGDLS, CDR2 YYNGEE. The CDR3 consists of 15 residues. Here the CDR3 reads CASGRSLAGTGELFF. CDR3 coding DNA: TGTGCCAGCGGACGGTCCCTGGCGGGAACCGGGGAGCTGTTTTTT.

This clone showed up just once. This chain connects TRBV11-2 to TRBJ1-4; a possible D gene is TRBD1 (5 bases). Germline CDR1 and CDR2: SGHAT and FQNNGV. V was shortened by 5 bases and J by 6 bases, with 16 bases between the two germline ends. This CDR3 is built from 15 residues. The CDR3 loop is CASSPPRTSYEKLFF. CDR3 nucleotide sequence: TGTGCCAGCAGCCCTCCTAGGACATCCTATGAAAAACTGTTTTTT.

The rearrangement joins TRBV25-1 to TRBJ1-1, with D possibly TRBD1 on 5 matching bases. Germline V lookup: CDR1 MGHDK, CDR2 SYGVNS. The germline V and J ends were trimmed by 0 bases and 0 bases, with 11 bases remaining between them. This CDR3 is 16 amino acids long. The chain's CDR3 is CASSEYQAGLNTEAFF. The CDR3 DNA reads as TGTGCCAGCAGTGAATATCAGGCAGGGCTGAACACTGAAGCTTTCTTT. Using reference TRBV25-1 and TRBJ1-1 for the parts outside the CDR3, the full variable domain is EADIYQTPRYLVIGTGKKITLECSQTMGHDKMYWYQQDPGMELHLIHYSYGVNSTEKGDLSSESTVSRIRTEHFPLTLESARPSHTSQYLCASSEYQAGLNTEAFFGQGTRLTVV.

CDR3 DNA sequence: TGTGCCAGCAGCTCCCAGACAGGCCAAGAGACCCAGTACTTC. It encodes CASSSQTGQETQYF. The chain joins TRBV5-4 to TRBJ2-5; maybe TRBD1 (6 bases). In germline, CDR1 is SGHNT, CDR2 YYREEE (reference sequence). Trimming cost V 3 bases and J 1 base, with 10 bases left between them. This CDR3 is 14 amino acids long. Full variable domain (missing parts from reference TRBV5-4 and TRBJ2-5): ETGVTQSPTHLIKTRGQQVTLRCSSQSGHNTVSWYQQALGQGPQFIFQYYREEENGRGNFPPRFSGLQFPNYSSELNVNALELDDSALYLCASSSQTGQETQYFGPGTRLLVL.

This chain links TRBV4-2 with TRBJ2-7; 8 bases line up with TRBD1. The CDR3 is 14 amino acids. Per germline, CDR1 LGHNA and CDR2 YNFKEQ. After removal of 0 bases from V and 6 bases from J, the junction contained 4 bases not matched to a gene. The CDR3 loop is CASSQDRGPREQYF. The CDR3 DNA reads as TGTGCCAGCAGCCAAGACAGGGGGCCGCGCGAGCAGTACTTC.

The V call is TRBV5-1, the J call TRBJ2-7; 10 positions agree with TRBD1. There are 13 residues in the CDR3. Trimming at V came to 7 bases and at J to 6 bases, leaving 7 bases not matched to a gene. The germline V gene has CDR1 SGHRS and CDR2 YFSETQ. CDR3 coding DNA: TGCGCCAGCGGGGGACAGGGGTTAGGCGAGCAGTACTTC. Translating gives CASGGQGLGEQYF.

This clone appeared a single time. This sequence may be a read error, since a much larger clone differs from it by one base. In DNA, the CDR3 is TGTGCCAGCAGCTTCACAGGGAACTATGGCTACACCTTC. It codes for CASSFTGNYGYTF. This rearrangement joins TRBV7-3 to TRBJ1-2; TRBD1 might be the D (6 bases). Trimming took off 3 bases at V and 2 bases at J, with 7 bases between the two ends. The germline gives CDR1 SGHTA, CDR2 FQGTGA. The CDR3 has 13 amino acids. The full variable domain, its missing parts supplied by reference TRBV7-3 and TRBJ1-2, is GAGVSQTPSNKVTEKGKYVELRCDPISGHTALYWYRQSLGQGPEFLIYFQGTGAADDSGLPNDRFFAVRPEGSVSTLKIQRTERGDSAVYLCASSFTGNYGYTFGSGTRLTVV.

This clone was recorded once. This sequence joins TRBV7-8 and TRBJ1-2; tentatively, D is TRBD1 (5 bases). This CDR3 spans 14 amino acids. Trimming pared 1 base from V and 4 bases from J, leaving 10 bases between. Germline values: CDR1 SGHVS, CDR2 FQNEAQ. This CDR3 reads CASSLGGQPYGYTF. The CDR3 DNA sequence: TGTGCCAGCAGCTTAGGAGGACAACCCTATGGCTACACCTTC. The variable domain in full, completed from reference TRBV7-8 and TRBJ1-2, reads GAGVSQSPRYKVAKRGQDVALRCDPISGHVSLFWYQQALGQGPEFLTYFQNEAQLDKSGLPSDRFFAERPEGSVSTLKIQRTQQEDSAVYLCASSLGGQPYGYTFGSGTRLTVV.

The chain uses TRBV5-1 and TRBJ2-1; 12 bases map to TRBD2. V trimming: 1 base; J trimming: 3 bases; junction bases outside the gene matches: 5. This CDR3 spans 17 amino acids. Germline loops: CDR1 SGHRS, CDR2 YFSETQ. The CDR3 here is CASSLPLTSGGYNEQFF. The CDR3 coding sequence is TGCGCCAGCAGCTTGCCCCTGACTAGCGGGGGCTACAATGAGCAGTTCTTC.

The V gene is TRBV28, the J gene TRBJ1-1; D unresolved. Germline CDR1 reads MDHEN; CDR2 reads SYDVKM. This CDR3 has 15 amino acids. V lost 2 bases and J lost 0, with 10 bases in between. The CDR3, as DNA: TGTGCCAGCAGTTTAATGGGCAGCATGAACACTGAAGCTTTCTTT. Protein sequence: CASSLMGSMNTEAFF.

This clone has more than one count but fewer than ten. The rearrangement uses TRBV6-5 and TRBJ1-5; D not certain. Per germline, CDR1 MNHEY and CDR2 SVGAGI. V gave up 3 bases and J gave up 2 bases, with 8 bases separating them. The CDR3 extends over 14 amino acids. CDR3 in DNA: TGTGCCAGCAGTTATAAATCGGGCAATCAGCCCCAGCATTTT. This gives the protein CASSYKSGNQPQHF.

Only one count was recorded for this clone. This chain joins TRBV9 and TRBJ1-1; D is perhaps TRBD1 (6 bases). The V end was cut by 4 bases, the J end by 0 bases, with 13 bases between. Looked up from germline, CDR1 is SGDLS and CDR2 is YYNGEE. This CDR3 is built from 15 residues. CDR3 loop: CASSPRQDMNTEAFF. CDR3 nucleotides: TGTGCCAGCAGCCCTCGACAGGATATGAACACTGAAGCTTTCTTT.

J is TRBJ2-5 and V is TRBV5-1; 8 bases are shared with TRBD1. Germline CDR1 SGHRS, CDR2 YFSETQ. J lost 2 bases, V lost 4 bases, and 7 bases had no gene match. CDR3 length equals 15 residues. In DNA, the CDR3 is TGCGCCAGCAGCGATGGGTACAGGGGGCAAGAGACCCAGTACTTC. This encodes CASSDGYRGQETQYF.

This clone was recorded a few times. V gene TRBV5-4 combines with J gene TRBJ1-4; the match to TRBD1 covers 8 bases. Germline-derived CDR1 and CDR2 are SGHNT and YYREEE (reference sequence). V was pared by 4 bases and J by 7 bases, with 9 bases of the junction left unmatched. This CDR3 spans 15 amino acids. CDR3 coding DNA: TGTGCCAGCAGCACAGGGGGGGCGCGGAGTGAAAAACTGTTTTTT. It specifies CASSTGGARSEKLFF.

The genes are TRBV4-1 and TRBJ2-7; no clear D gene. Trimming took 1 base from V and 1 from J, leaving 8 bases between them. The length of the CDR3 is 14 residues. Looked up from germline, CDR1 is MGHRA and CDR2 is YSYEKL. CDR3 protein: CASSQGHLSYEQYF. CDR3 coding DNA: TGCGCCAGCAGCCAAGGACATCTGTCCTACGAGCAGTACTTC.

In this sample, this clone turned up a few times. The gene calls are TRBV29-1 and TRBJ1-2, with D perhaps TRBD1 (6 bases). The germline V and J ends were trimmed by 4 bases and 7 bases, with 19 bases remaining between them. CDR1 is SQVTM, CDR2 ANQGSEA, per germline. CDR3 size: 14 residues. The CDR3 is CSVAGSAGVVGYTF. Here the CDR3 DNA reads TGCAGCGTTGCGGGGTCAGCAGGGGTGGTTGGCTACACCTTC. Full variable domain (rest looked up from reference TRBV29-1 and TRBJ1-2): SAVISQKPSRDICQRGTSLTIQCQVDSQVTMMFWYRQQPGQSLTLIATANQGSEATYESGFVIDKFPISRPNLTFSTLTVSNMSPEDSSIYLCSVAGSAGVVGYTFGSGTRLTVV.

This chain joins TRBV25-1 and TRBJ2-1; 8 bases are shared with TRBD2. This CDR3 has 13 amino acids. The ends lost 1 base at V and 10 bases at J; junction bases unmatched: 3. Germline-derived CDR1 and CDR2 are MGHDK and SYGVNS. CDR3 in DNA: TGTGCCAGCAGTGAATCGGGAGGGTCGGAGCAGTTCTTC. Translated: CASSESGGSEQFF.

V usage is TRBV18 and J usage is TRBJ1-3, with 7 bases aligning to TRBD1. The CDR3 covers 14 residues. Germline V CDR1 and CDR2: KGHSH, LQKENI. Trimming removed 2 bases from V and 8 bases from J; junction bases left unmatched: 6. CDR3 loop: CASSPSQGEYTIYF. Here the CDR3 DNA reads TGTGCCAGCTCACCAAGCCAGGGGGAATACACCATATATTTT.

V gene TRBV4-2 combines with J gene TRBJ1-2; 9 bases line up with TRBD1. The germline CDR1 and CDR2 sequences are LGHNA and YNFKEQ. The CDR3 extends over 17 amino acids. Unmatched junction bases numbered 10, after V lost 0 bases and J lost 5 bases. CDR3 region: CASSQDQQGAMAYGYTF. The DNA for the CDR3 is TGTGCCAGCAGCCAAGATCAACAGGGGGCCATGGCATATGGCTACACCTTC.

This chain joins TRBV15 and TRBJ2-3, with 8 bases that match TRBD2. The CDR3 runs 15 residues. Germline trimming cut 1 base from V and 9 bases from J; bases unmatched to any gene: 9. The V gene's germline CDR1 is LNHNV and CDR2 YYDKDF (reference sequence). The chain's CDR3 is CATSRVGRGLITQYF. DNA of the CDR3: TGTGCCACCAGCAGAGTCGGGAGGGGACTTATAACGCAGTATTTT. The full variable domain, completed using reference TRBV15 and TRBJ2-3, is DAMVIQNPRYQVTQFGKPVTLSCSQTLNHNVMYWYQQKSSQAPKLLFHYYDKDFNNEADTPDNFQSRRPNTSFCFLDIRSPGLGDTAMYLCATSRVGRGLITQYFGPGTRLTVL.

V is TRBV9 and J is TRBJ2-4, with 8 bases that match TRBD1. In germline, CDR1 is SGDLS, CDR2 YYNGEE. This CDR3 spans 16 amino acids. V dropped 0 bases and J dropped 6; count of bases not matched to a gene: 8. The CDR3 loop is CASSVGVQGAGNIQYF. In DNA, the CDR3 is TGTGCCAGCAGCGTAGGCGTCCAGGGGGCAGGAAACATTCAGTACTTC.

This chain uses TRBV28 with TRBJ2-7; 9 bases align to TRBD2. CDR3 length equals 15 residues. The V gene's germline CDR1 is MDHEN and CDR2 SYDVKM. V gave up 7 bases and J gave up 5 bases; unmatched junction bases: 12. CDR3 DNA sequence: TGTGCCAGCAAAGCGGGGGGCACCGGGGGCCACGAGCAGTACTTC. Protein sequence: CASKAGGTGGHEQYF. The variable domain in full, with the rest retrieved from reference TRBV28 and TRBJ2-7, is DVKVTQSSRYLVKRTGEKVFLECVQDMDHENMFWYRQDPGLGLRLIYFSYDVKMKEKGDIPEGYSVSREKKERFSLILESASTNQTSMYLCASKAGGTGGHEQYFGPGTRLTVT.

CDR3 DNA sequence: TGTGCCAGCAGCTTAGATACAGCGGATGAAGCTTTCTTT. Translated, it gives CASSLDTADEAFF. The rearrangement joins TRBV11-3 to TRBJ1-1; D is unclear. Per the germline V gene, CDR1 is SGHNT and CDR2 is YENEEA. V gave up 0 bases and J gave up 7 bases, with 9 bases separating them. CDR3 length: 13 amino acids.

There are a few counts of this clone. The chain combines TRBV13 with TRBJ2-6; 9 bases agree with TRBD1. This CDR3 spans 17 amino acids. Trimming took 5 bases from V and 2 from J; bases not matched to a gene: 7. Germline-derived CDR1 and CDR2 are PRHDT and FYEKMQ (reference sequence). The CDR3 region is CASSRMDRGAGANVLTF. The CDR3 nucleotides are TGTGCCAGCAGCCGCATGGACAGGGGTGCTGGGGCCAACGTCCTGACTTTC.

Worth noting for this clone: Its ends do not fully match the called genes, so a read error is possible. Other DNA sequences in this sample translate to the same CDR3. This chain uses TRBV6-5 with TRBJ1-1, with TRBD1 identical over 7 bases. This CDR3 is built from 12 residues. Looked up from germline, CDR1 is MNHEY and CDR2 is SVGAGI. The CDR3 region is CASRQRGGKAFF. The CDR3 DNA sequence: TGTGCCAGCAGGCAGAGAGGGGGCAAAGCTTTCTTC.

This clone appeared once. The chain uses TRBV2 and TRBJ1-2, with TRBD1 identical over 10 bases. V was clipped by 7 bases and J by 5 bases; unmatched bases: 10. Germline V gene data show CDR1 as SNHLY and CDR2 as FYNNEI. This CDR3 spans 15 amino acids. CDR3 in DNA: TGTGCCAGCACCCGATCCGGGACAGGGGCTTATGGCTACACCTTC. It is translated as CASTRSGTGAYGYTF. The full variable domain, in which reference TRBV2 and TRBJ1-2 provide the parts outside the CDR3, is EPEVTQTPSHQVTQMGQEVILRCVPISNHLYFYWYRQILGQKVEFLVSFYNNEISEKSEIFDDQFSVERPDGSNFTLKIRSTKLEDSAMYFCASTRSGTGAYGYTFGSGTRLTVV.

The chain carries TRBV10-3 and TRBJ1-5; TRBD1 is a possible D gene (6 bases). The CDR3 consists of 13 residues. The germline gives CDR1 ENHRY, CDR2 SYGVKD. The V end lost 6 bases, the J end lost 7 bases, and 13 bases lay between the germline ends. As DNA, the CDR3 is TGTGCCATCAGGGGCTCCCAGGGGCAGCCCCAGCATTTT. Translation gives CAIRGSQGQPQHF.

The chain recombines TRBV6-6 with TRBJ2-7, with 7 bases matching TRBD1. The CDR3 has 14 amino acids. Per the germline V gene, CDR1 is MNHNY and CDR2 is SVGAGI (reference sequence). V dropped 6 bases and J dropped 3; count of bases not matched to a gene: 8. The CDR3 loop is CASSRRDRDYEQYF. The CDR3 bases are TGTGCCAGCAGCCGCCGGGACAGAGACTACGAGCAGTACTTC.

V gene TRBV18 combines with J gene TRBJ1-1, with 11 nucleotides matching TRBD1. Germline CDR1 reads KGHSH; CDR2 reads LQKENI. With V trimmed by 8 bases and J by 4 bases, 6 bases remained unmatched. The CDR3 is 14 amino acids. CDR3 in amino acids: CASAGQGGGTEAFF. CDR3 in DNA: TGTGCCAGCGCGGGACAGGGGGGTGGCACTGAAGCTTTCTTT.

The chain recombines TRBV4-3 with TRBJ2-7, with D possibly being TRBD1 (6 bases). V lost 0 bases and J lost 3, with 9 bases in between. CDR3 length: 14 amino acids. Germline CDR1 is LGHNA and CDR2 is YSLEER. In nucleotides, the CDR3 is TGCGCCAGCAGCCAAGATTTACAGGGCTACGAGCAGTACTTC. Translating gives CASSQDLQGYEQYF.